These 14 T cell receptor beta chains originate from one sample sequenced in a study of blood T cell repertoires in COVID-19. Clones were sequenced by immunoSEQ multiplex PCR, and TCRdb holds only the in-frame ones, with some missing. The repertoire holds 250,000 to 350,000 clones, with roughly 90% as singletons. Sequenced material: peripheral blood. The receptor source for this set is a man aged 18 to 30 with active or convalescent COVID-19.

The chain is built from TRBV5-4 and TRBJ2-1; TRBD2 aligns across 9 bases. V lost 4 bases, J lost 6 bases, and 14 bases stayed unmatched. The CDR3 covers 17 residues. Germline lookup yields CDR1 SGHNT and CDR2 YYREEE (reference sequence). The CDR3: CASSPRGRRGGSNEQFF. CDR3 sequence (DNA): TGTGCCAGCAGCCCGCGGGGGAGGCGGGGGGGTAGCAATGAGCAGTTCTTC.

The CDR3 coding sequence is TGTGCCAGCAGTCGGGGATATAGCAATCAGCCCCAGCATTTT. This encodes CASSRGYSNQPQHF. This rearrangement joins TRBV6-2 or TRBV6-3 to TRBJ1-5; no clear D. Germline assignment: CDR1 MNHEY and CDR2 SVGEGT. The V end lost 5 bases, the J end lost 0 bases, and 8 bases lay between the germline ends. The CDR3 is 14 residues long.

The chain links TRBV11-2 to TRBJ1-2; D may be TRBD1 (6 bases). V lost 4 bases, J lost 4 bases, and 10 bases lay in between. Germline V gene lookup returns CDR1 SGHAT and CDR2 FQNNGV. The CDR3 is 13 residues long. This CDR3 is CASSSGQFYGYTF. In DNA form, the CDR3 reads TGTGCCAGCAGCTCCGGACAGTTCTATGGCTACACCTTC. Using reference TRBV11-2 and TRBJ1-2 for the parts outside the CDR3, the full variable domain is EAGVAQSPRYKIIEKRQSVAFWCNPISGHATLYWYQQILGQGPKLLIQFQNNGVVDDSQLPKDRFSAERLKGVDSTLKIQPAKLEDSAVYLCASSSGQFYGYTFGSGTRLTVV.

CDR3 in DNA: TGTGCCAGCAGCTTAGCGATTAGACAAGAGACCCAGTACTTC. It yields the protein CASSLAIRQETQYF. The chain has TRBV7-8 and TRBJ2-5, with unresolved D. Germline CDR1 and CDR2: SGHVS and FQNEAQ. V was shortened by 0 bases and J by 2 bases, with 7 bases between the two germline ends. The CDR3 covers 14 residues.

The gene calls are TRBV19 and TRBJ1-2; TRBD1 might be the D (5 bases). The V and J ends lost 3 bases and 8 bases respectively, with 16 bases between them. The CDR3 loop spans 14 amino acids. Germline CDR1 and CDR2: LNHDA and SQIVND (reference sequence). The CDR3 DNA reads TGTGCCAGTAGTATTCAGGGACGGGGGATAGGCTACACCTTC. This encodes CASSIQGRGIGYTF.

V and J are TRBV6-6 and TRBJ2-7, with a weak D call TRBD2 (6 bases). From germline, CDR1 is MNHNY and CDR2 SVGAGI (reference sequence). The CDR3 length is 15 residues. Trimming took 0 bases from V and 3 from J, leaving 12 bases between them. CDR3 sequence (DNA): TGTGCCAGCAGTTACTCGGGGGGAATCGTCTACGAGCAGTACTTC. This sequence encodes CASSYSGGIVYEQYF.

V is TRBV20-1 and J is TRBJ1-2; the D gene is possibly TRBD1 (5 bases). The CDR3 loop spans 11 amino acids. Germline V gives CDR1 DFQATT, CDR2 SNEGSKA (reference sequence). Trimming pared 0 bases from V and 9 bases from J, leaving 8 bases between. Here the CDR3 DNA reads TGCAGTGCTAGAGATCAGGGTAGCTACACCTTC. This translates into CSARDQGSYTF.

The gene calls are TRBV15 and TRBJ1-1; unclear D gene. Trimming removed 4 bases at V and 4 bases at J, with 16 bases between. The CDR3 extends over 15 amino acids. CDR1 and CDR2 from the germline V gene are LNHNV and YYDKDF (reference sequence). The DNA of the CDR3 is TGTGCCACCAGCAAAGATGGCTCGGGTTCCACTGAAGCTTTCTTT. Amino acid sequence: CATSKDGSGSTEAFF.

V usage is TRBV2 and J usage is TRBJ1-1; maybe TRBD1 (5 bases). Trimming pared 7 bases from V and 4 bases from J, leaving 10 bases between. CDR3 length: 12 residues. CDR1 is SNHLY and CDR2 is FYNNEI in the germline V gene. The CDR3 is CASNGGGTEAFF. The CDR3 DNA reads TGTGCCAGCAATGGGGGGGGCACTGAAGCTTTCTTT.

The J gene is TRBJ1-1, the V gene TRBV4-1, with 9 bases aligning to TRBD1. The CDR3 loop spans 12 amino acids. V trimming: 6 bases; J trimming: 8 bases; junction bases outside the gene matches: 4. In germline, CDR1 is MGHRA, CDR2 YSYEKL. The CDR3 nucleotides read TGCGCCAGCAGGGCGACAGGGGGAGAAGCTTTCTTT. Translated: CASRATGGEAFF.

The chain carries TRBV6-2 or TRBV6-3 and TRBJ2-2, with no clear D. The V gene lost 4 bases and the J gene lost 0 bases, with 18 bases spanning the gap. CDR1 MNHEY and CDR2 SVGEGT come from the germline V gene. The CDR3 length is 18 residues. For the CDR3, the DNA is TGTGCCAGCAGTTCTATCTATGCTGAACCCTCGAACACCGGGGAGCTGTTTTTT. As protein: CASSSIYAEPSNTGELFF.

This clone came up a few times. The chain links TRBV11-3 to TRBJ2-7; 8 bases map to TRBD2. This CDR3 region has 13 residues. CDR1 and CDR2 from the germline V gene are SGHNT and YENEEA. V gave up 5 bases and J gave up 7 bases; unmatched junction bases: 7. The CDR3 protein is CASSRTGGREQYF. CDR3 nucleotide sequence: TGTGCCAGCAGCCGCACGGGGGGGCGTGAGCAGTACTTC. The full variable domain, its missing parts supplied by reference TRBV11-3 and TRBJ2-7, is EAGVVQSPRYKIIEKKQPVAFWCNPISGHNTLYWYLQNLGQGPELLIRYENEEAVDDSQLPKDRFSAERLKGVDSTLKIQPAELGDSAVYLCASSRTGGREQYFGPGTRLTVT.

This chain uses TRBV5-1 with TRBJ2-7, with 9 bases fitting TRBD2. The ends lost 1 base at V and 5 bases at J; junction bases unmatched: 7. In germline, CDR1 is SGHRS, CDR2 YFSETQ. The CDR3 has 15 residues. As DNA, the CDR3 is TGCGCCAGCAGCTTGCTACTAGCGGGTACTAACGAGCAGTACTTC. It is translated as CASSLLLAGTNEQYF.

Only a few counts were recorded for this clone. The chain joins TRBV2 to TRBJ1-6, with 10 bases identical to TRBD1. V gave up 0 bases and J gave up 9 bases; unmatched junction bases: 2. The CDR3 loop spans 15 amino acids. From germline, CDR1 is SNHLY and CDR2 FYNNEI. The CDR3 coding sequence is TGTGCCAGCAGTGAAGCGACAGGGGGCAGTTCACCCCTCCACTTT. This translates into CASSEATGGSSPLHF.